This T cell receptor beta chain was captured in a study of shared clonotypes between healthy human individuals. Study results and limitations: Clonotypes shared by all four donors outscored non-shared clonotypes in generation probability.

Running of the assay took place at deep level. The method was immunoSEQ multiplex PCR; TCRdb's version includes in-frame clones alone and lacks a portion of them. Of 780,000 or so clones listed, just under 75% are singletons. Concerning this clone: What it binds is unknown.

CDR1 is SGHTA and CDR2 is FQGNSA in the germline V gene. This CDR3 spans 14 amino acids. J lost 5 bases, V lost 4 bases, and 5 bases had no gene match. This chain uses TRBV7-2 with TRBJ2-5, with 9 bases matching TRBD1. Input material: memory CD4+ T cells sorted from blood. As for subset: CD45RA-negative fraction. The TCR originated in a woman between 25 and 40 years old in good health. The CDR3 region is CASSSQGASETQYF. The CDR3 DNA is TGTGCCAGCAGCTCACAGGGGGCCTCGGAGACCCAGTACTTC.